This is a list of T cell receptor beta chains from one sample in a study of naive and memory T cell subsets. TCRdb analysed the UMI-ligation and nested PCR reads with MiXCR anew, one entry per CDR3 protein. The sample has some 150,000 distinct CDR3 sequences; around 15% are singletons. Sequenced input: naive CD4+ T cells from blood. These receptors were obtained from a human donor in good health. The CDR3 runs from the conserved cysteine through the conserved F or W. D genes are given only for firm matches. Where a row states a size, it is once, few, many or the class of an expanded clone; other rows omit it.

j_call d_call clone_size v_call cdr3_aa cdr3_nt
TRBJ2-7 TRBD1 - TRBV7-2 CASSTRWTGTAYEQYF TGTGCCAGCAGCACCCGGTGGACAGGGACGGCCTACGAGCAGTACTTC
TRBJ2-6 - few TRBV28 CASTVGGDGANVLTF TGTGCCAGCACTGTCGGAGGGGATGGGGCCAACGTCCTGACTTTC
TRBJ2-1 TRBD2 many TRBV5-1 CASSLVSSGSMNEQFF TGCGCCAGCAGCTTGGTATCCAGCGGGAGTATGAATGAGCAGTTCTTC
TRBJ2-7 - - TRBV13 CASSLRSGTHEQYF TGTGCCAGCAGCTTACGATCCGGGACCCACGAGCAGTACTTC
TRBJ2-3 - few TRBV9 CASSVGVGIADTQYF TGTGCCAGCAGCGTAGGGGTGGGTATCGCAGATACGCAGTATTTT
TRBJ2-7 - few TRBV18 CASSPSPYEQYF TGTGCCAGCTCACCAAGCCCCTACGAGCAGTACTTC
TRBJ2-5 TRBD1 many TRBV7-2 CASSGTGSETQYF TGTGCCAGCAGCGGGACAGGGAGTGAGACCCAGTACTTC
TRBJ2-5 - few TRBV5-8 CASSLGLGRKETQYF TGTGCCAGCAGCTTGGGTCTTGGTCGGAAAGAGACCCAGTACTTC
TRBJ2-2 - few TRBV7-9 CASSLAFEGGELFF TGTGCCAGCAGCTTAGCGTTTGAAGGAGGGGAGCTGTTTTTT
TRBJ2-5 - few TRBV5-8 CASSSGLVQETQYF TGTGCCAGCAGCTCGGGACTGGTCCAAGAGACCCAGTACTTC
TRBJ1-1 - few TRBV7-2 CASSKTGTEAFF TGTGCCAGCAGCAAGACGGGGACTGAAGCTTTCTTT
TRBJ2-2 - - TRBV7-9 CASSAVGSHGELFF TGTGCCAGCAGCGCGGTCGGTTCCCACGGGGAGCTGTTTTTT
TRBJ2-1 TRBD2 - TRBV6-6 CASSYQLAGYNEQFF TGTGCCAGCAGTTACCAACTAGCGGGATACAATGAGCAGTTCTTC
TRBJ2-5 TRBD1 few TRBV6-2/TRBV6-3 CASSSIGTGRQETQYF TGTGCCAGCAGTTCTATCGGGACAGGGCGGCAAGAGACCCAGTACTTC
TRBJ2-6 - - TRBV7-2 CASSSRRGRGANVLTF TGTGCCAGCAGCTCAAGAAGGGGTCGTGGGGCCAACGTCCTGACTTTC
TRBJ2-1 - few TRBV7-9 CASSPSRGNNEQFF TGTGCCAGCAGCCCCTCCCGAGGGAACAATGAGCAGTTCTTC
TRBJ2-7 - few TRBV5-1 CASSPIGSSYEQYF TGCGCCAGCAGCCCGATCGGGAGCTCCTACGAGCAGTACTTC
TRBJ2-7 TRBD1 few TRBV10-3 CAIRDDRGLSYEQYF TGTGCCATCAGGGATGACAGGGGGCTTTCCTACGAGCAGTACTTC
TRBJ1-5 - - TRBV12-3/TRBV12-4 CASSLESGGTAGGAQHF TGTGCCAGCAGTTTAGAGTCAGGTGGGACCGCCGGAGGAGCCCAGCATTTT
TRBJ2-3 - many TRBV28 CASSPFPDTQYF TGTGCCAGCAGTCCCTTCCCAGATACGCAGTATTTT
TRBJ2-2 - few TRBV7-2 CASSPLRGELFF TGTGCCAGCAGCCCTCTCAGGGGGGAGCTGTTTTTT
TRBJ2-3 TRBD2 many TRBV5-1 CASSPGLAGGKRDTQYF TGCGCCAGCAGCCCAGGACTAGCGGGAGGGAAAAGAGATACGCAGTATTTT
TRBJ2-3 TRBD2 - TRBV6-6 CASSRPGLTTDTQYF TGTGCCAGCAGTAGACCGGGACTAACCACAGATACGCAGTATTTT
TRBJ1-1 TRBD1 - TRBV10-3 CAIGQQGKGTEAFF TGTGCCATCGGTCAACAGGGGAAGGGCACTGAAGCTTTCTTT
TRBJ2-5 - few TRBV20-1 CSARNLEGSQETQYF TGCAGTGCTAGAAACCTGGAGGGGAGTCAGGAGACCCAGTACTTC
TRBJ1-1 - - TRBV29-1 CSVESSGRGAFF TGCAGCGTTGAATCTTCAGGGCGTGGAGCTTTCTTT
TRBJ1-4 - - TRBV5-5 CASSLPGDAEKLFF TGTGCCAGCAGCTTGCCAGGGGACGCTGAAAAACTGTTTTTT
TRBJ2-7 - - TRBV30 CAWAPGTQDYEQYF TGTGCCTGGGCACCCGGGACACAAGACTACGAGCAGTACTTC
TRBJ2-2 - - TRBV4-3 CASSHGGYTGELFF TGCGCCAGCAGCCATGGCGGATACACCGGGGAGCTGTTTTTT
TRBJ1-1 - - TRBV7-2 CASSPRGLTEAFF TGTGCCAGCAGCCCCCGGGGGCTGACTGAAGCTTTCTTT